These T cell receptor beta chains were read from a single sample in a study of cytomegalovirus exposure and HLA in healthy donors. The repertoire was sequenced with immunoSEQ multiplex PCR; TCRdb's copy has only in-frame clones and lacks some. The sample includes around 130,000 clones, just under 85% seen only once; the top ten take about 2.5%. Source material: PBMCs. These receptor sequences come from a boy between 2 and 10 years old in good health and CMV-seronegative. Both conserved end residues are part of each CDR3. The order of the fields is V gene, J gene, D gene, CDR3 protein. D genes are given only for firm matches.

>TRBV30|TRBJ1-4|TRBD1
CAWSLWRGQANEKLFF
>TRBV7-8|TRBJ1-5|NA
CASSLEQGLGSQHF
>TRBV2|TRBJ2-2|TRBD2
CASSLGTRTGELFF
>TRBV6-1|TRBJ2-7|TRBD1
CASSEPTGGYEQYF
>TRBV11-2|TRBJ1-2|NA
CASSLDAGTYYGYTF
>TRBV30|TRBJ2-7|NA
CAWSAPGRGYEQYF
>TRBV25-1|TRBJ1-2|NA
CASSEWVGQIYGYTF
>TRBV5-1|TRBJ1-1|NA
CASSPGGLRTEAFF
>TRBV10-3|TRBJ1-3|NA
CATLMNRGSGNTIYF
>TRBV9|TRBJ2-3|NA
CASSVQGTTQYF
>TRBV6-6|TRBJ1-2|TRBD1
CASSRGTGVSFYGYTF
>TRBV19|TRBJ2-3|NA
CASSFRRGVDTQYF
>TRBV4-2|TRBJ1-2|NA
CASSQEFGGLTYGYTF
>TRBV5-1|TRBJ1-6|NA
CASSPAGGLGGSPLHF
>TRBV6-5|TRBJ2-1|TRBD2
CASSRDSSGSIIF
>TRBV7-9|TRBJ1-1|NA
CSSSSMGRGANTEAFF
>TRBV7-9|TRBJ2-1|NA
CASSLLGTGNNEQFF
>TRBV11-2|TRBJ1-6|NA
CASSSGLFDNSPLHF
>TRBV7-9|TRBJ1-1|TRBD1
CASSLEGTGGNTEAFF
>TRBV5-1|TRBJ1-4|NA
CASSLEPGVGEKLFF
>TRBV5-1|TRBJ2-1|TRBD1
CASSWGTGRDNEQFF
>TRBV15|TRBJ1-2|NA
CATSRATGLGNGYTF
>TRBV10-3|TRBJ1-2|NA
CAISEGGYGYTF
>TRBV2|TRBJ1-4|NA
CASRDLEQGESEKLFF